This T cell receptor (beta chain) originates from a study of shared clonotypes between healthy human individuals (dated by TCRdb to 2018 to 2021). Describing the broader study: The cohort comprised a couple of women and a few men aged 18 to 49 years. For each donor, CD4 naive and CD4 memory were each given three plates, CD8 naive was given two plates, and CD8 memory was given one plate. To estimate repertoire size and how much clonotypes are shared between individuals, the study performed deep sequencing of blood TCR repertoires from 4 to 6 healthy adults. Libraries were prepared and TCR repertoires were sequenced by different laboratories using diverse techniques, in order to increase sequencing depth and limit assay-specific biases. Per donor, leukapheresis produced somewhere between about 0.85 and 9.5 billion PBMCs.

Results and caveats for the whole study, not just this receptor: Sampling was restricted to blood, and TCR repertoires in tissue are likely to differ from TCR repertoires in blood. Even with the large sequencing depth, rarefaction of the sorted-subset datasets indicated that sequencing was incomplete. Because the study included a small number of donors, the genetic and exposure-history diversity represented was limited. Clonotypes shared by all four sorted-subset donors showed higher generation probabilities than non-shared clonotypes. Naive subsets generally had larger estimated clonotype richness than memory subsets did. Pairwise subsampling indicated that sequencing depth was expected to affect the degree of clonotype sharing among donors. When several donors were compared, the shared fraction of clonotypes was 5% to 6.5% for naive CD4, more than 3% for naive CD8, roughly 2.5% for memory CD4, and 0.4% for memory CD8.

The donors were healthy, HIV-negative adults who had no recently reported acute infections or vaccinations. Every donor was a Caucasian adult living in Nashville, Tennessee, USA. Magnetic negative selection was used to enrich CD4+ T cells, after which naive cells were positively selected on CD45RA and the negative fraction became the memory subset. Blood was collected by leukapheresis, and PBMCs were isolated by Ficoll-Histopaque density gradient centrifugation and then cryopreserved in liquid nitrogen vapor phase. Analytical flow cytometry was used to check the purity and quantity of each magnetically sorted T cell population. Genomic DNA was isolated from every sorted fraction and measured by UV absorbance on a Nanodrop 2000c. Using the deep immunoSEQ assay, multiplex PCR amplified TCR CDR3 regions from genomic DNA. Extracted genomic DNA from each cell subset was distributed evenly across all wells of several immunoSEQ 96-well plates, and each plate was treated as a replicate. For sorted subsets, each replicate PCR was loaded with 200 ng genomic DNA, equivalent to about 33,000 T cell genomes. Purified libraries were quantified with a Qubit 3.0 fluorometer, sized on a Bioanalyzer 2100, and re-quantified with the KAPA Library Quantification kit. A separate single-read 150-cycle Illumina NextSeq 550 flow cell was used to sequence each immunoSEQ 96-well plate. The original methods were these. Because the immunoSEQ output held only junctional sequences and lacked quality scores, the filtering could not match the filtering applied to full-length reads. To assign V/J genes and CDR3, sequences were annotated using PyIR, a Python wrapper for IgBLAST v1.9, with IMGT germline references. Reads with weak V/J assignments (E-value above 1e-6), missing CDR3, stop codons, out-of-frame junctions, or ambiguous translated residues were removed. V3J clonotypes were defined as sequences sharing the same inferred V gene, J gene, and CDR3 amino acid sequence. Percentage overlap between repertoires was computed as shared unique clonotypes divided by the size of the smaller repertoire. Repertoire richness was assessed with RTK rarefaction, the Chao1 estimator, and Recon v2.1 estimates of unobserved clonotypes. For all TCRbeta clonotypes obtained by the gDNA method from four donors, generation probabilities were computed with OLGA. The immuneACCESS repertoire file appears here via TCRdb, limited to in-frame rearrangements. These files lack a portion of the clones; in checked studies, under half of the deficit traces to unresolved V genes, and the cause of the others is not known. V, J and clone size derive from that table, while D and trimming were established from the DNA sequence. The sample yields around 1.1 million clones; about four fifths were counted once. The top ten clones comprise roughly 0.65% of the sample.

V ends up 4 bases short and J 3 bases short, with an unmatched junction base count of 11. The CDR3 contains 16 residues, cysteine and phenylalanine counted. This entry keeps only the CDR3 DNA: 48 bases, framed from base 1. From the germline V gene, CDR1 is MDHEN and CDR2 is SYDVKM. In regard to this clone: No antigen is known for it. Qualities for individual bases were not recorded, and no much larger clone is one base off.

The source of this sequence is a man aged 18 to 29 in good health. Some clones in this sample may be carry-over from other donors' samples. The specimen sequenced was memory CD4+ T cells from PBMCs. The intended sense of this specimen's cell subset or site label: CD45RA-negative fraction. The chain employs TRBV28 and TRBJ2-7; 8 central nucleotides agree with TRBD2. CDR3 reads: CASSSITAGDLYEQYF. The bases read TGTGCCAGCAGTTCCATTACAGCGGGAGACCTCTACGAGCAGTACTTC.